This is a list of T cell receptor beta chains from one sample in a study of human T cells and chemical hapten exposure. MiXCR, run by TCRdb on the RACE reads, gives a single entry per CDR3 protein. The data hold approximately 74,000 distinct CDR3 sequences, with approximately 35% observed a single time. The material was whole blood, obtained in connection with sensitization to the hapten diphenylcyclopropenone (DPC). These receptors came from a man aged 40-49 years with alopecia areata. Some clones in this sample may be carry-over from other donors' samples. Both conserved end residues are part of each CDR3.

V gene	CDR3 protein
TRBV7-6	CASSWDSTSVSSYNEQFF
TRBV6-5	CASSYSGGSGANVLTF
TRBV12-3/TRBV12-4	CASSDPGTHTDTQYF
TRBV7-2	CASSLTSSGANVLTF
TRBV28	CASSFPGTQNTEAFF
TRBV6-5	CASSYSIGAEGKLFF
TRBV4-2	CASSRGRQDTQYF
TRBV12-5	CASGSGTHLQPQHF
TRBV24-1	CATSLGTRTQYF
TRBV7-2	CASGRLDSPLHF
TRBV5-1	CASSLGTSPSTDTQYF
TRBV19	CASSPPRLGPHEQYF
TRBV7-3	CASSSGGWNEQFF
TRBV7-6	CASSLSASGKRNEQFF
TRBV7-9	CASSSRGTARAKNIQYF
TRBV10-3	CAISESREGQYF
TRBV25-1	CASSGAFGTSGTSTDTQYF
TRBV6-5	CASSYSGQSEAFF
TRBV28	CAAGGSYEQYF
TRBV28	CASSLIVRTGELFF
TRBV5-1	CASSPGQGVNTGELFF
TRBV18	CASSPSRGLAGAEQYF
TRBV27	CASFEGGRVGGTDTQYF
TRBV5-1	CASSLPGGFAGELFF
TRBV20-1	CSARESPDEASGRVYEQYF
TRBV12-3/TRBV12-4	CASSLLAGRGNTGELFF
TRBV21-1	CASRCKNTGELFF
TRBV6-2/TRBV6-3	CASSNLRAGGISGANVLTF
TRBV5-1	CASRNELGGGTSVTEQFF
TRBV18	CASSPSGTVNQPQHF
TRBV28	CASRKAGPGELFF
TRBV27	CASSLSGQETQYF
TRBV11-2	CASSIAGSGDIQYF
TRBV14	CASSQEYSPYEQYF
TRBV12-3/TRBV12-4	CASSPRGSGVGYTF
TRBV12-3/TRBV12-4	CASSLGGGISNQPQHF
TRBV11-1	CASSLLGQGTDTQYF
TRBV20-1	CSASLPRTNEKLFF
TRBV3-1	CASSPDRRYGYTF
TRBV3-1	CASSQATGTGGSGEQFF
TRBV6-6	CASSYSGSTGYSNQPQHF
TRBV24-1	CATSVGGQTYNEQFF
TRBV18	CASSPRGQGLNVHEQYF
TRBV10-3	CAIRDSSGNTIYF
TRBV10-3	CAISESGSYEQYF
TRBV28	CASSLRARYQETQYF
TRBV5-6	CASSVRGATLAKNIQYF
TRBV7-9	CASSSINAGNEQFF
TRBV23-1	CASSRGSSF
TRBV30	CAWRNEGQLAKNIQYF